This T cell receptor (beta chain) was found in a study of human T cells and chemical hapten exposure. Study background: Women made up most patients, who had alopecia areata, totalis or universalis.

Regarding the study as a whole: Expanded TCRs produced significantly more large CDR3 similarity clusters than controls did.

In the original workflow: Sample TCR totals centred on a median of around 100,000, ranging about 20,000 to 700,000. Using its own MiXCR run on the RACE reads, TCRdb lists one record per CDR3 protein. What appears here as the V and J calls and clone size reflects TCRdb's work, not the paper's. This table holds about 120,000 distinct CDR3 sequences, approximately 12% found once. The time point was: pre-sensitization, week 0. Treatment defined: therapeutic diphenylcyclopropenone sensitization with weekly scalp DPC. This clonotype was counted ten times or more. Its antigen is unidentified. This CDR3 is 14 amino acids long.

The receptor was isolated from a woman younger than 30 with alopecia areata. Some clones in this sample may be carry-over from other donors' samples. This chain links TRBV21-1 with TRBJ1-2; the table gives TRBD1 as D, unverified against the DNA. TRBV21-1 is designated a pseudogene. Sequenced material: whole blood, taken in connection with sensitization to the hapten diphenylcyclopropenone (DPC). The CDR3 here is CASTGGGTNYGYTF. CDR3 coding DNA: TGTGCCAGCACTGGGGGGGGAACTAACTATGGCTACACCTTC.